Listed below are T cell receptor beta chains from one sample, sequenced in a study of T cells in Graves' hyperthyroidism and ophthalmopathy. A single record per CDR3 protein comes from TCRdb applying MiXCR to the multiplex PCR reads. The sample has about 680,000 distinct CDR3 sequences; 30% to 40% are singletons. The sample comprised blood. Receptors originate from a woman aged 40-49 years with Graves' hyperthyroidism. The CDR3 runs from the conserved cysteine through the conserved F or W. The D gene is left open where the match is weak. Not all rows give a size; the values are once, few, many and, for expanded clones, a class.

CDR3aa	CDR3nt	j_gene	abundance	v_gene	d_gene
CASSSDWSNYGYTF	TGTGCCAGCAGCTCGGACTGGTCTAACTATGGCTACACCTTC	TRBJ1-2	few	TRBV27	-
CASSVGRDRGPGTEAFF	TGTGCCAGCAGCGTAGGACGGGACAGGGGGCCGGGCACTGAAGCTTTCTTT	TRBJ1-1	many	TRBV9	TRBD1
CSASGGLVETQYF	TGCAGTGCCAGCGGCGGCTTAGTGGAGACCCAGTACTTC	TRBJ2-5	-	TRBV20-1	-
CASSLDPGGGETQYF	TGCGCCAGCAGCTTGGACCCAGGCGGTGGAGAGACCCAGTACTTC	TRBJ2-5	few	TRBV5-1	-
CASSLQNYEQYF	TGTGCCAGCAGCCTACAGAACTACGAGCAGTACTTC	TRBJ2-7	many	TRBV7-2	-
CASSPSQPQHF	TGTGCCAGCAGCCCCTCTCAGCCCCAGCATTTT	TRBJ1-5	many	TRBV12-3/TRBV12-4	-
CASSFGVTEAFF	TGTGCCAGCAGCTTCGGGGTGACTGAAGCTTTCTTT	TRBJ1-1	many	TRBV11-3	-
CASSLASGGANVLTF	TGTGCCAGCAGCTTAGCTAGCGGGGGGGCCAACGTCCTGACTTTC	TRBJ2-6	-	TRBV7-2	TRBD2
CASSLGSVETQYF	TGTGCCAGCAGCTTAGGTTCAGTGGAGACCCAGTACTTC	TRBJ2-5	many	TRBV7-2	-
CSARGISGGRRGVETQYF	TGCAGTGCTAGAGGGATTAGCGGGGGACGTCGAGGGGTGGAGACCCAGTACTTC	TRBJ2-5	many	TRBV20-1	TRBD2
CASSENGLAGVVTQYF	TGTGCCAGCAGTGAAAATGGACTAGCGGGGGTGGTGACCCAGTACTTC	TRBJ2-5	few	TRBV6-1	TRBD2
CSVTTSIAREQYF	TGCAGTGTCACCACTAGCATCGCGCGCGAGCAGTACTTC	TRBJ2-7	-	TRBV20-1	-
CSVHSGNTEAFF	TGCAGCGTTCATAGCGGGAACACTGAAGCTTTCTTT	TRBJ1-1	many	TRBV29-1	-
CASSQEDWVTEAFF	TGCGCCAGCAGCCAAGAGGACTGGGTCACTGAAGCTTTCTTT	TRBJ1-1	-	TRBV5-1	-
CASSPLRLPETQYF	TGTGCCAGCAGCCCCCTAAGGCTCCCGGAGACCCAGTACTTC	TRBJ2-5	many	TRBV7-8	-
CASRGGPGNQPQHF	TGTGCCAGCAGGGGGGGGCCAGGCAATCAGCCCCAGCATTTT	TRBJ1-5	-	TRBV2	-
CSVPGLVGNEQFF	TGCAGTGTCCCGGGACTAGTTGGGAATGAGCAGTTCTTC	TRBJ2-1	-	TRBV20-1	TRBD2
CASSYYIYGYTF	TGTGCCAGCAGTTATTATATATATGGCTACACCTTC	TRBJ1-2	-	TRBV12-3/TRBV12-4	-
CASSLLPPGLAGTGELFF	TGTGCCAGCAGCTTACTTCCTCCGGGACTAGCGGGGACCGGGGAGCTGTTTTTT	TRBJ2-2	few	TRBV7-9	TRBD2
CASSSQGRGLLRETQYF	TGTGCCAGCAGCTCCCAAGGCAGGGGATTACTGAGGGAGACCCAGTACTTC	TRBJ2-5	many	TRBV7-2	-
CSVEVTVRYNEQFF	TGCAGTGTGGAGGTAACCGTTAGATACAATGAGCAGTTCTTC	TRBJ2-1	-	TRBV20-1	-
CASSLAAPPIPYEQYF	TGTGCCAGCAGCTTAGCTGCGCCCCCCATCCCCTACGAGCAGTACTTC	TRBJ2-7	many	TRBV7-6	-
CASSLPETGLISYEQYF	TGTGCCAGCAGCTTGCCGGAGACAGGGCTGATATCCTACGAGCAGTACTTC	TRBJ2-7	few	TRBV7-2	TRBD1
CASSLVEIYEQYF	TGTGCCAGCAGCTTAGTCGAGATTTACGAGCAGTACTTC	TRBJ2-7	-	TRBV7-8	-
CASSLGRGETEAFF	TGCGCCAGCAGCTTAGGCAGGGGAGAGACTGAAGCTTTCTTT	TRBJ1-1	few	TRBV5-1	-
CSACPAGKETQYF	TGCAGTGCCTGTCCAGCGGGGAAAGAGACCCAGTACTTC	TRBJ2-5	-	TRBV20-1	TRBD2
CASNDWTGLAGNEQYF	TGTGCCAGCAACGACTGGACGGGACTAGCGGGGAACGAGCAGTACTTC	TRBJ2-7	-	TRBV24-1	TRBD2
CASSPPLGSRELFF	TGTGCCAGTAGTCCGCCCTTGGGATCTAGGGAGCTGTTTTTT	TRBJ2-2	-	TRBV19	-
CAISEGATNEKLFF	TGTGCCATCAGTGAAGGAGCAACTAATGAAAAACTGTTTTTT	TRBJ1-4	many	TRBV10-3	-
CASSLAGEWHEQYF	TGTGCCAGCAGTCTAGCGGGAGAATGGCACGAGCAGTACTTC	TRBJ2-7	-	TRBV25-1	TRBD2
CASSLGFSGANVLTF	TGTGCCAGCAGCCTCGGGTTCTCTGGGGCCAACGTCCTGACTTTC	TRBJ2-6	many	TRBV7-2	-
CASSRIGDTEAFF	TGTGCCAGCAGCCGTATAGGGGACACTGAAGCTTTCTTT	TRBJ1-1	-	TRBV9	-
CASSLSGSGANVLTF	TGTGCCAGCAGCTTAAGCGGATCTGGGGCCAACGTCCTGACTTTC	TRBJ2-6	many	TRBV7-2	-
CASSLMQGNTEAFF	TGTGCCAGCAGTCTCATGCAGGGGAACACTGAAGCTTTCTTT	TRBJ1-1	many	TRBV12-3/TRBV12-4	-
CASTKDGTGGGFRGYTF	TGTGCCAGCACCAAAGATGGGACAGGGGGAGGGTTCCGTGGCTACACCTTC	TRBJ1-2	many	TRBV6-5	TRBD1
CASSQDGQLNEKLFF	TGTGCCAGCAGCCAGGACGGCCAGCTTAATGAAAAACTGTTTTTT	TRBJ1-4	many	TRBV7-6	-
CASSSRDRGPSYF	TGTGCCAGCAGCTCCCGGGACAGGGGGCCTTCATATTTT	TRBJ1-3	-	TRBV11-2	TRBD1
CASRTGTSGPYEQYF	TGTGCCAGCCGAACCGGGACTAGCGGCCCCTACGAGCAGTACTTC	TRBJ2-7	-	TRBV2	TRBD2
CSVEMPGRRDTRELFF	TGCAGCGTTGAAATGCCCGGACGGAGAGACACCCGGGAGCTGTTTTTT	TRBJ2-2	many	TRBV29-1	-
CATSRADNYGYTF	TGTGCCACCAGCAGGGCGGATAACTATGGCTACACCTTC	TRBJ1-2	many	TRBV15	-
CSASTSTDYGYTF	TGCAGCGCCAGTACATCGACAGACTATGGCTACACCTTC	TRBJ1-2	-	TRBV29-1	-
CASSLSSYNEQFF	TGTGCCAGCAGCTTGAGCTCCTACAATGAGCAGTTCTTC	TRBJ2-1	-	TRBV7-9	-
CASSHEGGSGNTIYF	TGTGCCAGCTCACACGAAGGGGGCTCTGGAAACACCATATATTTT	TRBJ1-3	-	TRBV25-1	-
CASSPGRRTDTQYF	TGTGCCAGCAGCCCCGGACGACGCACAGATACGCAGTATTTT	TRBJ2-3	-	TRBV24-1	-
CSARVVNIEAFF	TGCAGTGCTAGAGTCGTGAACATTGAAGCTTTCTTT	TRBJ1-1	many	TRBV20-1	-
CASTPLGAGQPQHF	TGTGCCAGCACCCCGCTAGGGGCAGGGCAGCCCCAGCATTTT	TRBJ1-5	-	TRBV10-3	-
CASSQGGAGRTTEAFF	TGTGCCAGCAGCCAAGGTGGGGCAGGGAGGACCACTGAAGCTTTCTTT	TRBJ1-1	-	TRBV14	-
CASSGGQGLTEAFF	TGTGCCAGCAGTGGGGGACAGGGACTGACTGAAGCTTTCTTT	TRBJ1-1	few	TRBV10-3	TRBD1
CSSRLAGATQYF	TGCAGCTCAAGACTAGCGGGAGCCACCCAGTACTTC	TRBJ2-5	-	TRBV29-1	TRBD2
CASDYGRYGYTF	TGTGCCAGTGATTATGGGAGGTATGGCTACACCTTC	TRBJ1-2	-	TRBV19	-